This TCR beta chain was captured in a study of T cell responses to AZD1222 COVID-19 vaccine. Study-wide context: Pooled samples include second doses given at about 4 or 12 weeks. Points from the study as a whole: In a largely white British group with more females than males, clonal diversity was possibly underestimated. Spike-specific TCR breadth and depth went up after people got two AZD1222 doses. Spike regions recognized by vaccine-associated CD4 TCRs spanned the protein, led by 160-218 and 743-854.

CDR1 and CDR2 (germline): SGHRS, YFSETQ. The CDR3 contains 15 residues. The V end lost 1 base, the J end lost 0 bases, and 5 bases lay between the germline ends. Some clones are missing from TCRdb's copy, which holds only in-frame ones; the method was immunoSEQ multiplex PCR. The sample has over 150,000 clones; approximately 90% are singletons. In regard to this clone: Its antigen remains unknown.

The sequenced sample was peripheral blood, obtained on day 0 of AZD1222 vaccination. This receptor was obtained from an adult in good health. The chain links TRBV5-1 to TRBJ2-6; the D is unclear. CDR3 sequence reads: CASSLYVSGANVLTF. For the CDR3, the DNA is TGCGCCAGCAGCTTGTACGTCTCTGGGGCCAACGTCCTGACTTTC.